This T cell receptor (beta chain) was retrieved from a study of T cell repertoires in cytomegalovirus infection. At the level of the study: Public TCR beta signatures indicated both CMV infection and matching HLA type. Study results and limitations: Summed frequency of public TCR beta families distinguished CMV carriers with the relevant HLA. In two of eight donors, the top clonotype was HLA-C-restricted CMV-specific.

CDR1 and CDR2 from the germline V gene are DFQATT and SNEGSKA (reference sequence). The V end was cut by 2 bases, the J end by 7 bases, with 17 bases between. CDR3 length equals 15 residues. TCRdb independently ran MiXCR on the reads; one entry per CDR3 protein. The table has around 230,000 distinct CDR3 sequences, 5% to 8.5% seen once. Concerning this clonotype: What it binds is unknown. Possible read error: a much larger clone is one base away.

The chain combines TRBV20-1 with TRBJ1-4; D is possibly TRBD1 (5 bases). Sequenced: PBMCs. The sequence derives from a human donor in good health (CMV status not recorded). Some clones in this sample may be carry-over from other donors' samples. CDR3 coding DNA: TGCAGTGCTAGATCACGTAGGGGTCCCGGTGAAAAACTGTTTTTT. Translated, it gives CSARSRRGPGEKLFF.